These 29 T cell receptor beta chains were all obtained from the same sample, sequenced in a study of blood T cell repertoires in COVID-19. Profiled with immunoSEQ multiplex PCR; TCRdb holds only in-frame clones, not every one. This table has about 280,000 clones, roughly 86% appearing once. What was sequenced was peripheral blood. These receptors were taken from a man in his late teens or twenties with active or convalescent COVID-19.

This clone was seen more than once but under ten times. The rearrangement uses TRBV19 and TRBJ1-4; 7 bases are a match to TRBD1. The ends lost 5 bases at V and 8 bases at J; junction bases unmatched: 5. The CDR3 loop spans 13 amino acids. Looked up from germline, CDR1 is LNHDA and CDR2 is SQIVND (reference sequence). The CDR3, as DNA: TGTGCCAGTAGTGGGACAGCAGGGGAAAAACTGTTTTTT. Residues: CASSGTAGEKLFF.

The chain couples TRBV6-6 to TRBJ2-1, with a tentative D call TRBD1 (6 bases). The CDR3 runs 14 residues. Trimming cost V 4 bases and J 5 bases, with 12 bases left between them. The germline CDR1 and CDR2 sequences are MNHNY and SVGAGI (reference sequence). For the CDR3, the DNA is TGTGCCAGCAGTTTTAGGACAGATAACAATGAGCAGTTCTTC. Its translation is CASSFRTDNNEQFF.

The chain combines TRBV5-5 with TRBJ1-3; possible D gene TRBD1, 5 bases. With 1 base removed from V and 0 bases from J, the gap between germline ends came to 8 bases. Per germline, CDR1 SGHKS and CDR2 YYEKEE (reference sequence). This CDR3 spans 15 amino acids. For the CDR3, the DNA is TGTGCCAGCAGCTTGCAGGGCCACTCTGGAAACACCATATATTTT. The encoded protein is CASSLQGHSGNTIYF.

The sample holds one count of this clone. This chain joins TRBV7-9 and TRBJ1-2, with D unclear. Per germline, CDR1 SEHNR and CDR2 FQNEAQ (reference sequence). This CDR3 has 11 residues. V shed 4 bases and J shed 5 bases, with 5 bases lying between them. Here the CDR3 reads CASSSLYGYTF. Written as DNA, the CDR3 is TGTGCCAGCAGCTCCTTGTATGGCTACACCTTC.

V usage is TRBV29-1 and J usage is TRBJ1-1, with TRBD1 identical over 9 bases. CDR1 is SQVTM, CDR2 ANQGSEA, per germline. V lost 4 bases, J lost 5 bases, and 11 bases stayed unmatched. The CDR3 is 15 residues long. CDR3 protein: CSVGGQGAPGTEAFF. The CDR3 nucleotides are TGCAGCGTTGGGGGACAGGGCGCCCCCGGAACTGAAGCTTTCTTT.

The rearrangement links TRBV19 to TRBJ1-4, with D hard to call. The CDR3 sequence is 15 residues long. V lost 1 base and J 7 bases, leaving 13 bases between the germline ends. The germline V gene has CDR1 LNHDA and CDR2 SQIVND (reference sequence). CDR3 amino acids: CASSIGGRQTEKLFF. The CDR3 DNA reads TGTGCCAGTAGTATAGGCGGCCGGCAGACTGAAAAACTGTTTTTT. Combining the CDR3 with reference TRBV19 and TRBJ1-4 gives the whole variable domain DGGITQSPKYLFRKEGQNVTLSCEQNLNHDAMYWYRQDPGQGLRLIYYSQIVNDFQKGDIAEGYSVSREKKESFPLTVTSAQKNPTAFYLCASSIGGRQTEKLFFGSGTQLSVL.

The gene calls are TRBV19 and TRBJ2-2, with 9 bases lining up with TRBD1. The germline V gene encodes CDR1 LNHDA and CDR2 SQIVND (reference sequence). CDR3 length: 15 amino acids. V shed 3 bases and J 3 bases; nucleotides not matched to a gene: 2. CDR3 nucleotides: TGTGCCAGTAGTATGGGACAGGGACACACCGGGGAGCTGTTTTTT. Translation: CASSMGQGHTGELFF.

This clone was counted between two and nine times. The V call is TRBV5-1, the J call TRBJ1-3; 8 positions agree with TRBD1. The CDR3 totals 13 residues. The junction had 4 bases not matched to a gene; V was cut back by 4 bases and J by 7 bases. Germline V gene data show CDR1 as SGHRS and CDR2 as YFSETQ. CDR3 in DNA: TGCGCCAGCAGCGACCAGGGGGCTAACACCATATATTTT. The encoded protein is CASSDQGANTIYF.

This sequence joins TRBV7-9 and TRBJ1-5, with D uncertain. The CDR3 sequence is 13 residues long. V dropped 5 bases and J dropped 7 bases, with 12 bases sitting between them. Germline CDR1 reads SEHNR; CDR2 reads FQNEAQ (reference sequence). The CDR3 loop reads CASSLKGGQPQHF. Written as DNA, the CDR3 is TGTGCCAGCAGCCTCAAAGGAGGACAGCCCCAGCATTTT.

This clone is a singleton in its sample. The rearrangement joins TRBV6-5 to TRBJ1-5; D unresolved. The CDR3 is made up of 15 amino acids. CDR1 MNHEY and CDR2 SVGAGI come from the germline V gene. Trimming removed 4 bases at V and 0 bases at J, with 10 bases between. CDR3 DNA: TGTGCCAGCAGTTCCGGCGGTTATAGCAATCAGCCCCAGCATTTT. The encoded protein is CASSSGGYSNQPQHF.

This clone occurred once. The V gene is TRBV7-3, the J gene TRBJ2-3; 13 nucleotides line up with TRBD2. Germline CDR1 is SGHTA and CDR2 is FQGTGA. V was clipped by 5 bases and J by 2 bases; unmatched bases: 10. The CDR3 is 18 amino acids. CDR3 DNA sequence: TGTGCCAGCAGCCAGCATGGGACTAGCGGGGACTACACAGATACGCAGTATTTT. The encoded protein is CASSQHGTSGDYTDTQYF.

CDR3 sequence reads: CSVERAGTYGYTF. CDR3 DNA sequence: TGCAGCGTTGAACGAGCGGGCACCTATGGCTACACCTTC. This rearrangement joins TRBV29-1 to TRBJ1-2, with unresolved D. Between the trimmed V and J ends, which lost 2 bases and 4 bases, there was a span of 11 bases. The germline CDR1 and CDR2 sequences are SQVTM and ANQGSEA. This CDR3 has 13 residues.

In DNA form, the CDR3 reads TGTGCCAGCAGTGAATCGGCGGTAGCGTCCTACGAGCAGTACTTC. It encodes CASSESAVASYEQYF. The rearrangement links TRBV2 to TRBJ2-7; D is perhaps TRBD2 (5 bases). The CDR3 is 15 residues long. The germline V gene encodes CDR1 SNHLY and CDR2 FYNNEI. With 2 bases removed from V and 1 base from J, the gap between germline ends came to 12 bases.

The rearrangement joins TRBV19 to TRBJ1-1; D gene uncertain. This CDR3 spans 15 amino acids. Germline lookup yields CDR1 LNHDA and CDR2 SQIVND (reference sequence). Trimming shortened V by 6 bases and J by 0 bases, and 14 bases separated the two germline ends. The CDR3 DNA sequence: TGTGCCAGTAGACGGGCGCGGGGAATGAACACTGAAGCTTTCTTT. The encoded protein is CASRRARGMNTEAFF.

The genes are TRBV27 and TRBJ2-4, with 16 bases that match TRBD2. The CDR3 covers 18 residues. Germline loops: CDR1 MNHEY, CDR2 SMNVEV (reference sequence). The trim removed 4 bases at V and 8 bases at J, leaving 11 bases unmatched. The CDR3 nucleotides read TGTGCCAGCAGTTCCACAGCGGGACTAGCGGGGGGGCTGCACATTCAGTACTTC. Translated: CASSSTAGLAGGLHIQYF.

CDR3 DNA sequence: TGTGCCAGCAGCTTAAACGAACACGGCACAGATACGCAGTATTTT. It translates to CASSLNEHGTDTQYF. The J gene is TRBJ2-3, the V gene TRBV7-2, with D unresolved. This CDR3 spans 15 amino acids. Trimming removed 2 bases at V and 1 base at J, with 10 bases between. Germline V gene lookup returns CDR1 SGHTA and CDR2 FQGNSA. The variable domain in full, with the rest retrieved from reference TRBV7-2 and TRBJ2-3, is GAGVSQSPSNKVTEKGKDVELRCDPISGHTALYWYRQSLGQGLEFLIYFQGNSAPDKSGLPSDRFSAERTGGSVSTLTIQRTQQEDSAVYLCASSLNEHGTDTQYFGPGTRLTVL.

This CDR3 reads CASSSSYSDTQYF. The DNA of the CDR3 is TGTGCCAGCAGCTCATCTTACTCAGATACGCAGTATTTT. This chain connects TRBV5-6 to TRBJ2-3; D is undetermined. V lost 3 bases, J lost 4 bases, and 9 bases lay in between. The CDR3 contains 13 residues. The germline V gene has CDR1 SGHDT and CDR2 YYEEEE.

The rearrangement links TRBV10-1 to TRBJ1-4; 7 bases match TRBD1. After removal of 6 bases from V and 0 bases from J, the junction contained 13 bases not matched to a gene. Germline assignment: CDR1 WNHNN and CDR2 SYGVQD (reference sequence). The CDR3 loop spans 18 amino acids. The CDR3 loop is CASREGDRAISTNEKLFF. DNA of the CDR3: TGCGCCAGCAGAGAAGGGGACAGAGCTATTTCAACTAATGAAAAACTGTTTTTT.

Here the CDR3 DNA reads TGTGCCAGCTCACCGTCTGCCTACAGGGGTCCGTACAATGAGCAGTTCTTC. As protein: CASSPSAYRGPYNEQFF. The chain joins TRBV18 to TRBJ2-1; 7 bases align to TRBD1. Trimming cost V 3 bases and J 4 bases; bases outside gene matches: 12. CDR1 and CDR2 from the germline V gene are KGHSH and LQKENI. The length of the CDR3 is 17 residues. Full variable domain (outside the CDR3, taken from reference TRBV18 and TRBJ2-1): NAGVMQNPRHLVRRRGQEARLRCSPMKGHSHVYWYRQLPEEGLKFMVYLQKENIIDESGMPKERFSAEFPKEGPSILRIQQVVRGDSAAYFCASSPSAYRGPYNEQFFGPGTRLTVL.

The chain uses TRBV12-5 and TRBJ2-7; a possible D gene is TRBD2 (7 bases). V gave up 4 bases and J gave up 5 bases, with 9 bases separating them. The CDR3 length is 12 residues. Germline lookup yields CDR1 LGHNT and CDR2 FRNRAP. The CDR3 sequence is CASGWGGDEQYF. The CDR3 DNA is TGTGCTAGTGGTTGGGGGGGCGACGAGCAGTACTTC.

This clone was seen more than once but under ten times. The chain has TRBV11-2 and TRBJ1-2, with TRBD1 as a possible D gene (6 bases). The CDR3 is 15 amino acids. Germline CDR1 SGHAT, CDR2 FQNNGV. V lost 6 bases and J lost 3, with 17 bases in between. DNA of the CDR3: TGTGCCAGCAGATTTGGGGGCGCTTTTTACTATGGCTACACCTTC. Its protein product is CASRFGGAFYYGYTF. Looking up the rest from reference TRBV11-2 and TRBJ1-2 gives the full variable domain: EAGVAQSPRYKIIEKRQSVAFWCNPISGHATLYWYQQILGQGPKLLIQFQNNGVVDDSQLPKDRFSAERLKGVDSTLKIQPAKLEDSAVYLCASRFGGAFYYGYTFGSGTRLTVV.

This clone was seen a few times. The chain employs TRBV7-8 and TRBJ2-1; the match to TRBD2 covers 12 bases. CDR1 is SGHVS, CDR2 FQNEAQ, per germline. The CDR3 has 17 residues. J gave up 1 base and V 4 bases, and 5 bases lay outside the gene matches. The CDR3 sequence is CASSSKLAGGSYNEQFF. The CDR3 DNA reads TGTGCCAGCAGCTCGAAACTAGCGGGGGGTTCCTACAATGAGCAGTTCTTC.

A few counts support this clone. The CDR3 sequence is CAISSTGDNEQYF. The CDR3, as DNA: TGTGCCATCAGCTCGACAGGGGACAACGAGCAGTACTTC. The chain employs TRBV10-3 and TRBJ2-7, with TRBD1 matching 8 bases. Germline values: CDR1 ENHRY, CDR2 SYGVKD. After removal of 6 bases from V and 5 bases from J, the junction contained 6 bases not matched to a gene. CDR3 length equals 13 residues.

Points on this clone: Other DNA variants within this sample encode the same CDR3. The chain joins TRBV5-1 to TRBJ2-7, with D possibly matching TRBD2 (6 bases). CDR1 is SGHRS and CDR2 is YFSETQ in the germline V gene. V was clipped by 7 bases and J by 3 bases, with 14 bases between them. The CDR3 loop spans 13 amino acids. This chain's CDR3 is CASSPGLSYEQYF. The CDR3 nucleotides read TGCGCCAGCTCTCCGGGACTCAGCTACGAGCAGTACTTC. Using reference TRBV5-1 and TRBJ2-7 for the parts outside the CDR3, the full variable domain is KAGVTQTPRYLIKTRGQQVTLSCSPISGHRSVSWYQQTPGQGLQFLFEYFSETQRNKGNFPGRFSGRQFSNSRSEMNVSTLELGDSALYLCASSPGLSYEQYFGPGTRLTVT.

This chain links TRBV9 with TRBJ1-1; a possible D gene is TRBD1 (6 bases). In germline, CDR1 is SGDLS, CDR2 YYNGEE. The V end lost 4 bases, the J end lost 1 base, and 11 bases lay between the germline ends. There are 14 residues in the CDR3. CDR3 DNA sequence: TGTGCCAGCAGCCCGCAGGGGCGGAACACTGAAGCTTTCTTT. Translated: CASSPQGRNTEAFF.

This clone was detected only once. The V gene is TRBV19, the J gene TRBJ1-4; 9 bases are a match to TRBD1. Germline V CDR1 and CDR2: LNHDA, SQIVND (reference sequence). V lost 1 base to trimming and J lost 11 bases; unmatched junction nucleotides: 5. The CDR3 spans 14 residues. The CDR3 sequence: CASSIAPTGGKLFF. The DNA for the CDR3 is TGTGCCAGTAGTATAGCCCCGACAGGGGGGAAACTGTTTTTT.

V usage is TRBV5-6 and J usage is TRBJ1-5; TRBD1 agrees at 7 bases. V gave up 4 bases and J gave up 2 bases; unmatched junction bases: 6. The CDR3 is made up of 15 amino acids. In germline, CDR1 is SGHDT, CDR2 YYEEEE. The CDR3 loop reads CASSRTGMGNQPQHF. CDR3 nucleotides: TGTGCCAGCAGCCGGACAGGTATGGGCAATCAGCCCCAGCATTTT.

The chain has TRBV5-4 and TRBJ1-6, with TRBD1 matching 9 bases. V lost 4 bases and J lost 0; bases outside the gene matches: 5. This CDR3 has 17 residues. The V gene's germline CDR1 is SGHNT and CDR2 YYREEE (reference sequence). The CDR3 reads CASSIGQGYSYNSPLHF. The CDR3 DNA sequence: TGTGCCAGCAGCATTGGACAGGGGTACTCCTATAATTCACCCCTCCACTTT.

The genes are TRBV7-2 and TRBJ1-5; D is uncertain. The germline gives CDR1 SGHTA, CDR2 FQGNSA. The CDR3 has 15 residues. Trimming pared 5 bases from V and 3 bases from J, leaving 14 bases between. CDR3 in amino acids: CASSPRGGDNQPQHF. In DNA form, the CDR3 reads TGTGCCAGCAGCCCCCGGGGTGGAGACAATCAGCCCCAGCATTTT.